This T cell receptor beta chain was identified in a study of shared clonotypes between healthy human individuals. Points from the study as a whole: Non-shared clonotypes had lower generation probabilities than those shared by all four donors.

In regard to this clone: What it binds is unknown.

CDR1 and CDR2 (germline): SGHRS, YFSETQ. This CDR3 spans 14 amino acids. With 0 bases removed from V and 2 bases from J, the gap between germline ends came to 7 bases. CD45RO negativity and positive selection for CCR7 defined naive CD8 cells, a population that excluded terminally differentiated effector memory CD45RA+ cells. Per the original data handling: Filtering differed since immunoSEQ provided only junctions, with no quality scores. Repertoires were generated with immunoSEQ multiplex PCR, while TCRdb's copy carries only in-frame clones and drops some. For V, J and clone size, that table is used; D and trimming come from the DNA. The data hold millions of clones, with about 95% observed a single time.

The sequence came from a young man in good health. The sequenced sample consisted of naive CD8+ T cells sorted from blood. The rearrangement links TRBV5-1 to TRBJ2-3; D may be TRBD1 (6 bases). CDR3 sequence: CASSLGQDTDTQYF. The CDR3 coding sequence is TGCGCCAGCAGCTTGGGACAGGACACAGATACGCAGTATTTT.